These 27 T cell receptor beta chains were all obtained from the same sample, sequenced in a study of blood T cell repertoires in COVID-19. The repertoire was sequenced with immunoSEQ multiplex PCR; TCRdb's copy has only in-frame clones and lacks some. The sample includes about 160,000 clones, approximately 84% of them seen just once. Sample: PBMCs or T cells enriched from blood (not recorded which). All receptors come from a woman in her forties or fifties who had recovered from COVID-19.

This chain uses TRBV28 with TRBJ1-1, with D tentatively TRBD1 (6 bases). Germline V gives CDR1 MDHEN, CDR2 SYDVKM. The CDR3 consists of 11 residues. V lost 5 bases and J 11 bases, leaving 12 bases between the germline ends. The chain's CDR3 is CASSLQGSAFF. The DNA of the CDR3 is TGTGCCAGCAGTCTACAGGGTTCGGCTTTCTTT.

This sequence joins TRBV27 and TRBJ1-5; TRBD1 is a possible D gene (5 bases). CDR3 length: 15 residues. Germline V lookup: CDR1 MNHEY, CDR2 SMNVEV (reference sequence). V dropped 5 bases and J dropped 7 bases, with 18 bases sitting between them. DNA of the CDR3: TGTGCCAGCAGTACCCACAGGTCGGTTCACCAGCCCCAGCATTTT. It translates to CASSTHRSVHQPQHF.

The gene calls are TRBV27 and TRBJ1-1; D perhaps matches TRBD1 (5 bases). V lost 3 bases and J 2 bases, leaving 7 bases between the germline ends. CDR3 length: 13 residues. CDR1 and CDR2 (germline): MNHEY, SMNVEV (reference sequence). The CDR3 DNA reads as TGTGCCAGCAGTTTCGGACACAACACTGAAGCTTTCTTT. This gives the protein CASSFGHNTEAFF.

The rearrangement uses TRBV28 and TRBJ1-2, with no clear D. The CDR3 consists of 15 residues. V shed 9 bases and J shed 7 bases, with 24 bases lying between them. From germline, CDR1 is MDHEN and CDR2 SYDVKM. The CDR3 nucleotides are TGTGCCAGTCAGTTTCCTGAGCGCGCAGCTAGTGGCTACACCTTC. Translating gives CASQFPERAASGYTF.

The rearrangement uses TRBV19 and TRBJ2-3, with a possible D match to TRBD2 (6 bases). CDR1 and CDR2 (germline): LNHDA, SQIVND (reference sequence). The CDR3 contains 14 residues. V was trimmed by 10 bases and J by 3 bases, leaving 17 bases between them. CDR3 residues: CATKYLAGTDTQYF. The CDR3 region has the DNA TGTGCCACAAAGTACCTGGCGGGGACAGATACGCAGTATTTT. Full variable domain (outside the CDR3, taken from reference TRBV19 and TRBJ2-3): DGGITQSPKYLFRKEGQNVTLSCEQNLNHDAMYWYRQDPGQGLRLIYYSQIVNDFQKGDIAEGYSVSREKKESFPLTVTSAQKNPTAFYLCATKYLAGTDTQYFGPGTRLTVL.

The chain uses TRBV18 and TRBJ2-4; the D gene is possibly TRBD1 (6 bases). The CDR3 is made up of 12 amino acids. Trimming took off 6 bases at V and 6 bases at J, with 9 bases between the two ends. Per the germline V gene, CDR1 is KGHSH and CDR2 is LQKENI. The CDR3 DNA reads TGTGCCAGCTCTCGAGGGGGAAACATTCAGTACTTC. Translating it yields CASSRGGNIQYF.

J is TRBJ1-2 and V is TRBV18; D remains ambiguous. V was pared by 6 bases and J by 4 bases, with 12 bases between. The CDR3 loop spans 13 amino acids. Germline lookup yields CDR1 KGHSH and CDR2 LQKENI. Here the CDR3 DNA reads TGTGCCAGCTCCCGCAGTGAGGGCTATGGCTACACCTTC. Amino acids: CASSRSEGYGYTF.

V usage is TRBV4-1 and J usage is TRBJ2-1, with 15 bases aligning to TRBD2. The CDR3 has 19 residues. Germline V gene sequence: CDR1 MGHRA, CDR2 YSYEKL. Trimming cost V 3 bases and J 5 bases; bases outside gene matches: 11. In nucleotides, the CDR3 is TGCGCCAGCAGCCACAGGACTAGCGGGAGGGCTGGTACCGACAATGAGCAGTTCTTC. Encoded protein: CASSHRTSGRAGTDNEQFF.

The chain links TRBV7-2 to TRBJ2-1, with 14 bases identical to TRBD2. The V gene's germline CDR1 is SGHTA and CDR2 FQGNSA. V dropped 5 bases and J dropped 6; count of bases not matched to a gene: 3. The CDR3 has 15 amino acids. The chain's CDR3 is CASSPGTSGSNEQFF. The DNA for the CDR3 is TGTGCCAGCAGCCCCGGGACTAGCGGGAGCAATGAGCAGTTCTTC. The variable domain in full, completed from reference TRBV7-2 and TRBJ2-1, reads GAGVSQSPSNKVTEKGKDVELRCDPISGHTALYWYRQSLGQGLEFLIYFQGNSAPDKSGLPSDRFSAERTGGSVSTLTIQRTQQEDSAVYLCASSPGTSGSNEQFFGPGTRLTVL.

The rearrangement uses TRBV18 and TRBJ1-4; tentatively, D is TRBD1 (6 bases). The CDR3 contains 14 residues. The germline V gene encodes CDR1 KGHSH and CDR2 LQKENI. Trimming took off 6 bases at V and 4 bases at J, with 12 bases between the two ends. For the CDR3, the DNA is TGTGCCAGCTCGCCGGGGGGCAATAATGAAAAACTGTTTTTT. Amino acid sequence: CASSPGGNNEKLFF. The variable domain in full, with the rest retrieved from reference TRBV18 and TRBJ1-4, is NAGVMQNPRHLVRRRGQEARLRCSPMKGHSHVYWYRQLPEEGLKFMVYLQKENIIDESGMPKERFSAEFPKEGPSILRIQQVVRGDSAAYFCASSPGGNNEKLFFGSGTQLSVL.

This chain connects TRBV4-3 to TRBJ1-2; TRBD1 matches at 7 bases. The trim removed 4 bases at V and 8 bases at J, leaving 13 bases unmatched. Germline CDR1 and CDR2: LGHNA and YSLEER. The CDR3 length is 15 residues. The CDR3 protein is CASSLGTANPGGYTF. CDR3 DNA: TGCGCCAGCAGCCTCGGGACAGCAAACCCGGGAGGCTACACCTTC.

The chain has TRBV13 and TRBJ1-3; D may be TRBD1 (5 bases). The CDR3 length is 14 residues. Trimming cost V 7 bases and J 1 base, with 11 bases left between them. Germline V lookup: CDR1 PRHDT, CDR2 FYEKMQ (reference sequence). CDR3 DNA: TGTGCCAGCAACCCGACAGTGTCTGGAAACACCATATATTTT. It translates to CASNPTVSGNTIYF. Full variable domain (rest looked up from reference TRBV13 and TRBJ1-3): AAGVIQSPRHLIKEKRETATLKCYPIPRHDTVYWYQQGPGQDPQFLISFYEKMQSDKGSIPDRFSAQQFSDYHSELNMSSLELGDSALYFCASNPTVSGNTIYFGEGSWLTVV.

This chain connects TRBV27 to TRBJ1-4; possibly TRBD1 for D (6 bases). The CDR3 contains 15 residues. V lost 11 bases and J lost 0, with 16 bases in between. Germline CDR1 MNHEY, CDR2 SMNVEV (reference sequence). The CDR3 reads CAALVGASTNEKLFF. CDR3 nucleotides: TGTGCCGCCTTGGTGGGGGCGTCAACTAATGAAAAACTGTTTTTT.

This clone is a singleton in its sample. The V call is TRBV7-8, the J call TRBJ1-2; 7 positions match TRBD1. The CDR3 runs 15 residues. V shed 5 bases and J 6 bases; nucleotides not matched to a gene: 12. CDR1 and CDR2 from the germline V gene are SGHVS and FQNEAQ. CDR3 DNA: TGTGCCAGCAGCCCGAGACTACAGGGGATTAATGGCTACACCTTC. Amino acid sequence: CASSPRLQGINGYTF. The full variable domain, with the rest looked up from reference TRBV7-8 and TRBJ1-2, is GAGVSQSPRYKVAKRGQDVALRCDPISGHVSLFWYQQALGQGPEFLTYFQNEAQLDKSGLPSDRFFAERPEGSVSTLKIQRTQQEDSAVYLCASSPRLQGINGYTFGSGTRLTVV.

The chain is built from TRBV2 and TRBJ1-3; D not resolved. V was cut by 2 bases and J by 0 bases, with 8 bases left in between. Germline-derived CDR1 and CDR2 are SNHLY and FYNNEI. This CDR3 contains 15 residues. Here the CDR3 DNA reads TGTGCCAGCAGTGAAAGCAGGAACTCTGGAAACACCATATATTTT. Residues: CASSESRNSGNTIYF.

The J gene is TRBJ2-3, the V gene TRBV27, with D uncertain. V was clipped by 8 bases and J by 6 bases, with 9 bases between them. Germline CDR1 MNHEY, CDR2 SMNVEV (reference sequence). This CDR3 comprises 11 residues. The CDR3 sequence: CASFWADTQYF. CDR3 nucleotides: TGTGCCAGCTTTTGGGCGGATACGCAGTATTTT.

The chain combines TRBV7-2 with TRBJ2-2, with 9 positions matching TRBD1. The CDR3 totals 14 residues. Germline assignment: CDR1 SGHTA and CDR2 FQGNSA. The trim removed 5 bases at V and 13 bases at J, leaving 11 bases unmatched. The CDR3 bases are TGTGCCAGCAGCGAGCTACCGGGACAGGGAGCGCTGTTTTTT. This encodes CASSELPGQGALFF.

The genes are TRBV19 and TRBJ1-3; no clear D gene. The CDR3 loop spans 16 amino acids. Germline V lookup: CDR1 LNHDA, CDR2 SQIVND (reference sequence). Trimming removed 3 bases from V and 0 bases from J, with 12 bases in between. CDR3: CASSIFGRSSGNTIYF. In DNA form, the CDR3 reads TGTGCCAGTAGTATCTTTGGCAGATCCTCTGGAAACACCATATATTTT.

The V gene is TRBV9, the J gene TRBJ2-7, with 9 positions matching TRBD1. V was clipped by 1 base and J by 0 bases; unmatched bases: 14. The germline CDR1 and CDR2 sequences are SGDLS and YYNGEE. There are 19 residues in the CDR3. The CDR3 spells CASSVSGGGQGKGSYEQYF. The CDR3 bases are TGTGCCAGCAGCGTATCCGGTGGGGGACAGGGCAAAGGCTCCTACGAGCAGTACTTC.

CDR3 loop: CASSLQGNFYEQYF. CDR3 nucleotide sequence: TGTGCCAGCAGTTTACAGGGAAATTTTTACGAGCAGTACTTC. The gene calls are TRBV6-2 or TRBV6-3 and TRBJ2-7; D possibly corresponds to TRBD1 (6 bases). The CDR3 is made up of 14 amino acids. Per germline, CDR1 MNHEY and CDR2 SVGEGT. Trimming left V 4 bases short and J 4 bases short, with 14 bases between.

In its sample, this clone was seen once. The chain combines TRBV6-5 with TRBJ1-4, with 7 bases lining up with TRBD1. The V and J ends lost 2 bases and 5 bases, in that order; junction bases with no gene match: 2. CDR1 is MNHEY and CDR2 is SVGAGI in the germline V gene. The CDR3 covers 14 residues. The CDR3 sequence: CASSYVQGNEKLFF. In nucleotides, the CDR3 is TGTGCCAGCAGTTACGTACAGGGGAATGAAAAACTGTTTTTT.

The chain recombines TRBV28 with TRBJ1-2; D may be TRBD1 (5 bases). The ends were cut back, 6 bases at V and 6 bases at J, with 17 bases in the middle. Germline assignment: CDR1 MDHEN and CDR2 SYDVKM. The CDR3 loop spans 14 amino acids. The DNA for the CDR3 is TGTGCCAGCAGCTTGGGCGGGGGTATGGATGGCTACACCTTC. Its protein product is CASSLGGGMDGYTF.

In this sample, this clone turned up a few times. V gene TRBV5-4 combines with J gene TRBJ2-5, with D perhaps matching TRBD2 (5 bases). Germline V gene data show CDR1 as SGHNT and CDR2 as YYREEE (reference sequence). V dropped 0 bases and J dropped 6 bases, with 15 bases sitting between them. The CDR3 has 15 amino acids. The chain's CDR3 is CASSLDGGGGKTQYF. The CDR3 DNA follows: TGTGCCAGCAGCTTGGATGGAGGCGGCGGAAAGACCCAGTACTTC.

CDR3 sequence: CAWTPGQTSLYEQYF. The CDR3 nucleotides are TGTGCCTGGACTCCCGGTCAGACTTCCCTTTACGAGCAGTACTTC. The chain links TRBV30 to TRBJ2-7; D remains unclear. There are 15 residues in the CDR3. V was pared by 4 bases and J by 4 bases, with 20 bases between. Germline assignment: CDR1 GTSNPN and CDR2 SVGIG (reference sequence).

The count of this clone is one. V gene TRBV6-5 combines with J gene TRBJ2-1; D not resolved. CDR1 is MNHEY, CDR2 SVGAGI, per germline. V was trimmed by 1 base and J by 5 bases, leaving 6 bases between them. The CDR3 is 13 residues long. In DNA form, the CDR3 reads TGTGCCAGCAGTTACTATCCCGACAATGAGCAGTTCTTC. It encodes CASSYYPDNEQFF.

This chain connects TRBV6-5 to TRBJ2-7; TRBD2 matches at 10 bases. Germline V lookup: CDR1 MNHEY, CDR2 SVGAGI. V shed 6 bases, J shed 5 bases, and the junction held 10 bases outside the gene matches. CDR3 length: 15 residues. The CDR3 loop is CASSLSSGRHHEQYF. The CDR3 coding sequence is TGTGCCAGCAGCCTTTCTAGCGGGAGACATCACGAGCAGTACTTC.

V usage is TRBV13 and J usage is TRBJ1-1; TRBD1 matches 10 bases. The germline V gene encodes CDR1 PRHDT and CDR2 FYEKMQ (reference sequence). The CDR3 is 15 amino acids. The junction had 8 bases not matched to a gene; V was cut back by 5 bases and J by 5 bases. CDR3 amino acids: CASSPDRGRGTEAFF. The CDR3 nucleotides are TGTGCCAGCAGCCCCGACAGGGGGCGGGGAACTGAAGCTTTCTTT.